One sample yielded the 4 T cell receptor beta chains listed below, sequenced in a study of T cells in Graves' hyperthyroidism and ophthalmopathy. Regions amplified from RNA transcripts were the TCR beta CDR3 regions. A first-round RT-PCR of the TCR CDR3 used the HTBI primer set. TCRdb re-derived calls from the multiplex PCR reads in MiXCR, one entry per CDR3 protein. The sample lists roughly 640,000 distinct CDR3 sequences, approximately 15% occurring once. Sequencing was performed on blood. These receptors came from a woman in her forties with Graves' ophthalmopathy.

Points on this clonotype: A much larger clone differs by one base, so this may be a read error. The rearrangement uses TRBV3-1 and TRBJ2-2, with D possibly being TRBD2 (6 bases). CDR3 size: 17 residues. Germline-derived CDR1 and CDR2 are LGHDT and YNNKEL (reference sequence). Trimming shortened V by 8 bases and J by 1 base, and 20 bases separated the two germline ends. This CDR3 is CASGPPGGAENTGELFF. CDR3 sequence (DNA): TGTGCCAGCGGCCCCCCCGGGGGAGCGGAGAACACCGGGGAGCTGTTTTTT.

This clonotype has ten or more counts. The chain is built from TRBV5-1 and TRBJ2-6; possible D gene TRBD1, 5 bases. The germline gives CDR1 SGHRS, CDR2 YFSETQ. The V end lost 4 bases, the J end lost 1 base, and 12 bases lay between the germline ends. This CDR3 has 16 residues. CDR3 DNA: TGCGCCAGCAGCCTAATACCAGGGTCTGGGGCCAACGTCCTGACTTTC. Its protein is CASSLIPGSGANVLTF.

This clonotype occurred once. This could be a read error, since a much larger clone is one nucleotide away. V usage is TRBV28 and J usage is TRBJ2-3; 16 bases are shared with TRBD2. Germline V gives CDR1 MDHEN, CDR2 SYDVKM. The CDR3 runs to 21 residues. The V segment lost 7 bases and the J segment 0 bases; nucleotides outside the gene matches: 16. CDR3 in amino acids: CASTFWMGLAGGPTSTDTQYF. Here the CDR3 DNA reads TGTGCCAGCACTTTTTGGATGGGACTAGCGGGAGGGCCTACTAGCACAGATACGCAGTATTTT.

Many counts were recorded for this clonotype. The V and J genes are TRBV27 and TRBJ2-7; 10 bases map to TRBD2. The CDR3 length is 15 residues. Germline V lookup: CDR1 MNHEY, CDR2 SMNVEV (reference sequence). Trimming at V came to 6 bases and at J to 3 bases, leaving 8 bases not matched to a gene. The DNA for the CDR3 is TGTGCCAGCAGCACCCGGACTAGCGGCCTCTACGAGCAGTACTTC. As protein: CASSTRTSGLYEQYF.